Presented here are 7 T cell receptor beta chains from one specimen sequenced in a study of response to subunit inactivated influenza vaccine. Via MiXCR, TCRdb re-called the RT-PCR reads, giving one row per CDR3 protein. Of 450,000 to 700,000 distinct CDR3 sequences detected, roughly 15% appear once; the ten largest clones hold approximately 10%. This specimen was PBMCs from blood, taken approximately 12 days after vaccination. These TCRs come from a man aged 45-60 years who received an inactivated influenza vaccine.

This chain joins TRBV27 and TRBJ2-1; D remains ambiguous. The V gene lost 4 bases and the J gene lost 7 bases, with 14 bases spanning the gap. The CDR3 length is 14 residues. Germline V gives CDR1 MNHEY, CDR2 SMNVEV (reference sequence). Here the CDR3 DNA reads TGTGCCAGCAGTTGGTCAGCTGTGAGGAATGAGCAGTTCTTC. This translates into CASSWSAVRNEQFF.

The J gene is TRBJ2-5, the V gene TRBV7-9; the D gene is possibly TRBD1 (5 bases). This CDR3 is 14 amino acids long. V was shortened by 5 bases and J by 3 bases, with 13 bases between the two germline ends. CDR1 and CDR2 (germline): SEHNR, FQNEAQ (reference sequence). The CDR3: CASSPLGAEETQYF. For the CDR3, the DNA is TGTGCCAGCAGCCCCCTTGGGGCAGAAGAGACCCAGTACTTC.

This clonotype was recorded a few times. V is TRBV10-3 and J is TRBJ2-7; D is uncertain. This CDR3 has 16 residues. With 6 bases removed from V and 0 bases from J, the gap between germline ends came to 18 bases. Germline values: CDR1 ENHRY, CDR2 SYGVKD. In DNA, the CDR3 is TGTGCCATCAGGAACCCGCGACAAAAAGACTCCTACGAGCAGTACTTC. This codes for CAIRNPRQKDSYEQYF.

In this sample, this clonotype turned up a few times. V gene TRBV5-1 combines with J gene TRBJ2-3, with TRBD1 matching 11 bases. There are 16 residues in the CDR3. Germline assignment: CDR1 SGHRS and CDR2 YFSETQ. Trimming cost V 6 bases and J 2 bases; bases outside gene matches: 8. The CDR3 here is CASNYLGQGATDTQYF. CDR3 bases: TGCGCCAGCAACTATCTCGGACAGGGGGCCACAGATACGCAGTATTTT.

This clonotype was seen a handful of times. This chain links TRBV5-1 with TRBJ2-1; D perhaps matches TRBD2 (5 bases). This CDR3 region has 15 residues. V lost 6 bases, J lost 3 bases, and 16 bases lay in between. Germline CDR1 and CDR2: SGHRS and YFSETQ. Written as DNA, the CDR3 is TGCGCCAGCAAGGACGGGGATGGGGTCTACAATGAGCAGTTCTTC. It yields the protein CASKDGDGVYNEQFF.

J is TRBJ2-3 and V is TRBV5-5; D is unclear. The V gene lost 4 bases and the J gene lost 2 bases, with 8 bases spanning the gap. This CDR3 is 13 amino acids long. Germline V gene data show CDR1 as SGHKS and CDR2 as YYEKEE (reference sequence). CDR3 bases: TGTGCCAGCAGCCTACCCAACACAGATACGCAGTATTTT. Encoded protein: CASSLPNTDTQYF. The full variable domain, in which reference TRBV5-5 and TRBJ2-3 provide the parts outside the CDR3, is DAGVTQSPTHLIKTRGQQVTLRCSPISGHKSVSWYQQVLGQGPQFIFQYYEKEERGRGNFPDRFSARQFPNYSSELNVNALLLGDSALYLCASSLPNTDTQYFGPGTRLTVL.

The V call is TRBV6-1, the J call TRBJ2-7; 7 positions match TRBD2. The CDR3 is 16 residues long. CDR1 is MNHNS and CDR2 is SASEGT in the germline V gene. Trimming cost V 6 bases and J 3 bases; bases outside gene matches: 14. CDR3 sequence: CASRSLLGGGYYEQYF. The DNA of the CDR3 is TGTGCCAGCAGGAGCCTTCTGGGCGGGGGTTACTACGAGCAGTACTTC.